This T cell receptor beta chain was identified during a study of tumor and adjacent non-tumor tissue in lung cancer. TCRbeta libraries were built with three rounds of nested PCR, modified from ARM-PCR. A single record per CDR3 protein comes from TCRdb applying MiXCR to the multiplex PCR reads. The table includes fewer than 85,000 distinct CDR3 sequences, approximately 73% detected once. The template was RNA from unsorted bulk tissue. A few counts support this clonotype. An end of the junction differs from the germline gene, which may be a read error. Germline loops: CDR1 MNHNS, CDR2 SASEGT. This CDR3 region has 13 residues.

This chain joins TRBV6-1 and TRBJ1-5; D unresolved. The receptor was isolated from a man aged 55 to 70 with non-small cell lung cancer. The sample was lung tumor tissue. The chain's CDR3 is CVSRRAGGWPQHF. CDR3 nucleotide sequence: TGTGTCAGCAGACGGGCCGGTGGCTGGCCACAGCATTTT.